Listed below are T cell receptor beta chains from one sample, sequenced in a study of cytomegalovirus exposure and HLA in healthy donors. The protocol was immunoSEQ multiplex PCR, while the TCRdb copy is restricted to in-frame clones and leaves out a portion. Found here are 100,000 to 150,000 clones, about nine tenths of them singletons; the top ten hold about 4.5%. The source material was PBMCs. Receptors were obtained from a man aged 18 to 30 in good health and CMV-seropositive. CDR3s leave out the opening cysteine and the closing phenylalanine or tryptophan.

v_gene,j_gene,CDR3aa
TRBV7-2,TRBJ2-5,ASSSSFFMADLYQETQY
TRBV14,TRBJ1-1,ASSHNVDTEAF
TRBV14,TRBJ2-1,ASSQLLADDEQF
TRBV19,TRBJ2-2,ASRIADRGTGELF
TRBV7-2,TRBJ2-6,ASSTQRHISGANVLT
TRBV4-2,TRBJ1-1,ASSPEGVMNTEAF
TRBV2,TRBJ1-5,ASALGRLNQPQH
TRBV10-3,TRBJ1-5,AISESRGGYSNQPQH
TRBV5-1,TRBJ2-7,ASSLTGTGGYEQY
TRBV27,TRBJ1-5,ASSRGGNQPQH
TRBV4-3,TRBJ1-1,ASSGGAHNTEAF
TRBV5-1,TRBJ2-6,ASSFGLIGTPSSGANVLT
TRBV6-1,TRBJ2-7,ASGESSYEQY
TRBV7-2,TRBJ2-7,ASSLSGTGSEQY
TRBV7-9,TRBJ1-3,ASSKTAAGTGSGNTIY
TRBV7-8,TRBJ2-7,ASSLAGQGAHYEQY
TRBV5-1,TRBJ2-7,ASSPDSVPYEQY
TRBV19,TRBJ1-2,ASSMSQGDGYT
TRBV5-1,TRBJ1-1,ASTQGAAGNTEAF
TRBV7-2,TRBJ2-2,ASGGHNTGELF
TRBV4-3,TRBJ1-2,ASSQATGGYGYT
TRBV11-1,TRBJ2-1,ASSLAKASGGRGEQF
TRBV4-2,TRBJ2-3,ASSQERGQGADTQY
TRBV4-3,TRBJ1-2,ASSQLIQGEGSYT
TRBV7-2,TRBJ2-7,ASSRGTDYSYEQY
TRBV19,TRBJ2-7,ASSMNRKDNEQY
TRBV7-8,TRBJ2-7,ASSLRSGAYEQY
TRBV5-1,TRBJ2-1,ASSLSGWPYNEQF
TRBV6-1,TRBJ2-2,ASSEPWGENTGELF
TRBV5-6,TRBJ1-1,ASSLGWSSNTEAF
TRBV7-2,TRBJ2-2,ASSRTGTGTGGELF
TRBV27,TRBJ2-2,ASRPRHLTNTGELF
TRBV11-2,TRBJ2-3,ASSPPAGPDTQY
TRBV11-3,TRBJ1-1,ASSFLFGTEAF
TRBV5-4,TRBJ1-4,ASSLAGSGEKLF
TRBV5-1,TRBJ2-2,ASSLGPRRQIFTGELF
TRBV6-5,TRBJ2-4,ASSYTGTDNIQY